This T cell receptor beta chain appears in the sequencing data of a study of blood T cell repertoires in COVID-19. Study in general: The samples span acute and convalescent COVID-19 from the United States, Italy and Spain. The analysed material was cDNA or gDNA that came from T cells, B-cell-depleted T cells, or PBMCs.

This CDR3 contains 15 residues. Germline V gene lookup returns CDR1 KGHSH and CDR2 LQKENI. Trimming took off 2 bases at V and 0 bases at J, with 8 bases between the two ends. In the original processing: Amplification of reference gene primers was used by the study to estimate nucleated cell counts. Clones were read by immunoSEQ multiplex PCR, and TCRdb kept only the in-frame ones, dropping some. V and J calls and clone size come straight from that table; D and trimming were deduced from the DNA. This sample has 250,000 to 350,000 clones, with about 87% found just once. About this clone itself: The same CDR3 can be traced to other DNA sequences in this sample.

The chain employs TRBV18 and TRBJ1-3; the D is unclear. Sequences were obtained from peripheral blood. The origin of this receptor is a woman aged 30 to 39 who had recovered from COVID-19. The CDR3 is CASSPSLSSGNTIYF. The CDR3 DNA reads as TGTGCCAGCTCACCATCCCTTAGCTCTGGAAACACCATATATTTT.